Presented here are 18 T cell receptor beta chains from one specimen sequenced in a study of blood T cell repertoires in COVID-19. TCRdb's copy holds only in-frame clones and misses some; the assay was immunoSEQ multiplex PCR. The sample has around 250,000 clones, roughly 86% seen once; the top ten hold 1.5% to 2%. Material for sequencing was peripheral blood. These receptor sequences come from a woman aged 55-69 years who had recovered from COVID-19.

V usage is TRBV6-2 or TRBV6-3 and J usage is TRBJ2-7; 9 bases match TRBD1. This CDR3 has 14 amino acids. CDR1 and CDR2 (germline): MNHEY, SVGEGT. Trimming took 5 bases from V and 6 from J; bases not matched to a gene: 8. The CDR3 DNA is TGTGCCAGCAGTAACCGGGACAGGGAACGCGAGCAGTACTTC. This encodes CASSNRDREREQYF.

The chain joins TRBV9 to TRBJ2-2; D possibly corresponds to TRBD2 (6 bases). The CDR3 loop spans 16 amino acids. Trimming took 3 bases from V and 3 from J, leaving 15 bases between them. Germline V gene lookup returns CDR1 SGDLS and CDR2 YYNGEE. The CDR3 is CASSEGAGSDTGELFF. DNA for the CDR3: TGTGCCAGCAGCGAGGGTGCGGGGTCGGACACCGGGGAGCTGTTTTTT.

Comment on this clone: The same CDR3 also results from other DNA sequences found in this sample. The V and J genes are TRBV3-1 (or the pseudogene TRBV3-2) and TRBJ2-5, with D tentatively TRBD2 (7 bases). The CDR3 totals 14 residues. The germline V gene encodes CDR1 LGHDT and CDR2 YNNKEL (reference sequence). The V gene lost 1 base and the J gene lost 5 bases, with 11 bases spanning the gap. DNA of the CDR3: TGTGCCAGCAGCCAAGCGGGGGGCCGGGAGACCCAGTACTTC. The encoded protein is CASSQAGGRETQYF.

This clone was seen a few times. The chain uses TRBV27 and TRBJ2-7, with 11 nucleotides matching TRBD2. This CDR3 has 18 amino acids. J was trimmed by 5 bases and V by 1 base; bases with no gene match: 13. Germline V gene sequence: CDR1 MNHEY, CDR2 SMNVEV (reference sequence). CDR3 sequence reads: CASSLLWLAGGKSHEQYF. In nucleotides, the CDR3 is TGTGCCAGCAGTTTATTGTGGCTAGCGGGGGGAAAGTCCCACGAGCAGTACTTC.

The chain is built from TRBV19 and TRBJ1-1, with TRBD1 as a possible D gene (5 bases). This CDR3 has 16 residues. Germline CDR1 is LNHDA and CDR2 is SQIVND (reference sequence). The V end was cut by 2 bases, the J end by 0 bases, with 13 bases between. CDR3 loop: CASSIIFSRVNTEAFF. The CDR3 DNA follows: TGTGCCAGTAGTATAATATTTTCCAGGGTGAACACTGAAGCTTTCTTT.

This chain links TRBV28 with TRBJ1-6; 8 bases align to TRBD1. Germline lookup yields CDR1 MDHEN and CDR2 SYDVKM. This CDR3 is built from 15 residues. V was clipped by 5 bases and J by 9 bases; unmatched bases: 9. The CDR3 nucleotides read TGTGCCAGCAGTCCCCAGGACAGGGCGGCTTCACCCCTCCACTTT. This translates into CASSPQDRAASPLHF.

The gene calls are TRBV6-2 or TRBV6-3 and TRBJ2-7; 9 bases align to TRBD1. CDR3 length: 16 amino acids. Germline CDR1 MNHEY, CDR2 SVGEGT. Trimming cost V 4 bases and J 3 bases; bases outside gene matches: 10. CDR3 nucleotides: TGTGCCAGCAGTTCCATCATCGGGACAGGGTTCTACGAGCAGTACTTC. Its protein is CASSSIIGTGFYEQYF.

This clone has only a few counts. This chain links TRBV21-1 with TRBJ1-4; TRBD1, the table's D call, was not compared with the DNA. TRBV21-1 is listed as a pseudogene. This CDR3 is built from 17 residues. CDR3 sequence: CASSPNKTDREEEKLFF. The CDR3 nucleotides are TGTGCCAGCAGCCCTAATAAAACAGACAGGGAGGAGGAAAAACTGTTTTTT.

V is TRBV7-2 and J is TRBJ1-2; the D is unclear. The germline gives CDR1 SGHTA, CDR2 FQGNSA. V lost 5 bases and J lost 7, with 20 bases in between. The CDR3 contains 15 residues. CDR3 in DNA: TGTGCCAGCAGCCCCAATGGAGGGATGGTTGGTGGCTACACCTTC. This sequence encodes CASSPNGGMVGGYTF.

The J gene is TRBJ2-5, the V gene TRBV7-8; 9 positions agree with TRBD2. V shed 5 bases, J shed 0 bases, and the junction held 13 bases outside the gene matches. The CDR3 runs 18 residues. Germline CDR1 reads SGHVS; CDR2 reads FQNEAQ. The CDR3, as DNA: TGTGCCAGCAGCCCAGCGGCTAGCGGGGTTGGGTACCAAGAGACCCAGTACTTC. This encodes CASSPAASGVGYQETQYF.

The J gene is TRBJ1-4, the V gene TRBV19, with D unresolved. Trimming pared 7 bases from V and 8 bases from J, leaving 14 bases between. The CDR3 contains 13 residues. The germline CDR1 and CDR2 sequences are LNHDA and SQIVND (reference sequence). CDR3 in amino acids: CASTSTIGEKLFF. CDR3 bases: TGTGCCAGTACGAGTACAATCGGGGAAAAACTGTTTTTT.

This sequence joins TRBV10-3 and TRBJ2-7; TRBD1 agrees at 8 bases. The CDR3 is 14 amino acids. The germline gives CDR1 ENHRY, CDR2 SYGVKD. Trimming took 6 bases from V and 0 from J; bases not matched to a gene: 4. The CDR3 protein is CAISRGLSSYEQYF. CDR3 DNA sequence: TGTGCCATCAGCAGGGGGCTTAGCTCCTACGAGCAGTACTTC.

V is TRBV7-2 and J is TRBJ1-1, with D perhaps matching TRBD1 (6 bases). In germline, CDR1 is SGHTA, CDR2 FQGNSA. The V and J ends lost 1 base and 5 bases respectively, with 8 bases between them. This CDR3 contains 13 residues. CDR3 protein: CASSLDRATEAFF. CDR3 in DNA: TGTGCCAGCAGCTTAGACAGGGCGACTGAAGCTTTCTTT.

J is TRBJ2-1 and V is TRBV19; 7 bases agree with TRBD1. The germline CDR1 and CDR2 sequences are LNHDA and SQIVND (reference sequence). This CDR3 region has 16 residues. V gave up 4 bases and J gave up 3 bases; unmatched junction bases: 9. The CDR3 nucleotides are TGTGCCAGTAGTAGGGGACAGACCTTTCGCTACAATGAGCAGTTCTTC. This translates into CASSRGQTFRYNEQFF.

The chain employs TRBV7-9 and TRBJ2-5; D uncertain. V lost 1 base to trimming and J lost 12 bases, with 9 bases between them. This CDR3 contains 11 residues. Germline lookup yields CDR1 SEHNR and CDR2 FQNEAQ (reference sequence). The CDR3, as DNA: TGTGCCAGCAGCTTAGAGAAGGAGAAGTACTTC. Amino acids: CASSLEKEKYF.

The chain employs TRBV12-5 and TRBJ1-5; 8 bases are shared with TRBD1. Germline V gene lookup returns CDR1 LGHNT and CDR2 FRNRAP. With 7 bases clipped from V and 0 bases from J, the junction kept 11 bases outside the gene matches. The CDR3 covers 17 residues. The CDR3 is CASALGDRPYSNQPQHF. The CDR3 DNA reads TGTGCTAGTGCCCTTGGGGACAGGCCCTATAGCAATCAGCCCCAGCATTTT. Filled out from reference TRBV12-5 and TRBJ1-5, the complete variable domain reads DARVTQTPRHKVTEMGQEVTMRCQPILGHNTVFWYRQTMMQGLELLAYFRNRAPLDDSGMPKDRFSAEMPDATLATLKIQPSEPRDSAVYFCASALGDRPYSNQPQHFGDGTRLSIL.

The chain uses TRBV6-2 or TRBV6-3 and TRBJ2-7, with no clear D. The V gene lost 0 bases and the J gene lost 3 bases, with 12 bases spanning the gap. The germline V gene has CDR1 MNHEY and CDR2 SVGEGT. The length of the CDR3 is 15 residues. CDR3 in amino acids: CASSYSSPVGYEQYF. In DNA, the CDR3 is TGTGCCAGCAGTTACTCGAGTCCGGTCGGCTACGAGCAGTACTTC.

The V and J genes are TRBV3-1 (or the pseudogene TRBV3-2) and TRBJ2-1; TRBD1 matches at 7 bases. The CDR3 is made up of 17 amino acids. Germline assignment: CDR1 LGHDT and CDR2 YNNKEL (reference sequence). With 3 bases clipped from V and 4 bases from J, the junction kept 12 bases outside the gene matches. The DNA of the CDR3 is TGTGCCAGCAGCCATTCCACGACAGGGAAGGGTTACAATGAGCAGTTCTTC. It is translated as CASSHSTTGKGYNEQFF.